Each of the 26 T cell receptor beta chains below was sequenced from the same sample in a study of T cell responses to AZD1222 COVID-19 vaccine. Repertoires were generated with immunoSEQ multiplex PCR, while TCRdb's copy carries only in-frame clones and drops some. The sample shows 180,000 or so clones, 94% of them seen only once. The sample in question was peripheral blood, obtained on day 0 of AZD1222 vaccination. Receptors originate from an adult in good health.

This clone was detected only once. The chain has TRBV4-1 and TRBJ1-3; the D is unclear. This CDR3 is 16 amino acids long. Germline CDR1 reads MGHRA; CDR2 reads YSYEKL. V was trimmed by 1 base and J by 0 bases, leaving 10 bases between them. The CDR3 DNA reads TGCGCCAGCAGCCAAGTAGTTGTCAACTCTGGAAACACCATATATTTT. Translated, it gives CASSQVVVNSGNTIYF.

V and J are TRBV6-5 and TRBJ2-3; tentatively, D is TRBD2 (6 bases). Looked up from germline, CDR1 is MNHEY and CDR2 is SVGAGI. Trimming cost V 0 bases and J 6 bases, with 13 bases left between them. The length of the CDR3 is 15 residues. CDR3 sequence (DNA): TGTGCCAGCAGTTACTCACTCCGGGAGACGGATACGCAGTATTTT. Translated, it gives CASSYSLRETDTQYF.

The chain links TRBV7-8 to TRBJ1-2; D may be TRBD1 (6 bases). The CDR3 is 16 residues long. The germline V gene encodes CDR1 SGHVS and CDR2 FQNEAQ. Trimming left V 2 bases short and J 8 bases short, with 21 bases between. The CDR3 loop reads CASSLTQRQGLGGYTF. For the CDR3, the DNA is TGTGCCAGCAGCTTAACCCAACGCCAGGGGCTGGGAGGCTACACCTTC.

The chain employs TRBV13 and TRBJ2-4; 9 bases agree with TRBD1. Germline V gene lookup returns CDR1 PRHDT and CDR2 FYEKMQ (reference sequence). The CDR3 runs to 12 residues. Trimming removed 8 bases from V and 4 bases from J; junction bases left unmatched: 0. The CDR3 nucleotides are TGTGCCAGCGGACAGGGGAAAAACATTCAGTACTTC. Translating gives CASGQGKNIQYF.

As DNA, the CDR3 is TGCGCCAGCAGTGGGGCTCGAGGGTTCGAGGCAGATACGCAGTATTTT. It encodes CASSGARGFEADTQYF. The rearrangement links TRBV10-1 to TRBJ2-3; weak D call: TRBD2 (5 bases). The CDR3 totals 16 residues. Germline loops: CDR1 WNHNN, CDR2 SYGVQD (reference sequence). Between the trimmed V and J ends, which lost 4 bases and 4 bases, there was a span of 18 bases.

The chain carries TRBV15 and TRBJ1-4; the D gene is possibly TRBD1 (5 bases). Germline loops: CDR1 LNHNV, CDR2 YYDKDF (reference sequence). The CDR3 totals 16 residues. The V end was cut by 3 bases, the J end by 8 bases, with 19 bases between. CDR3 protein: CATSRETGGLYEKLFF. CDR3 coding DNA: TGTGCCACCAGCAGGGAAACTGGGGGACTCTACGAAAAACTGTTTTTT.

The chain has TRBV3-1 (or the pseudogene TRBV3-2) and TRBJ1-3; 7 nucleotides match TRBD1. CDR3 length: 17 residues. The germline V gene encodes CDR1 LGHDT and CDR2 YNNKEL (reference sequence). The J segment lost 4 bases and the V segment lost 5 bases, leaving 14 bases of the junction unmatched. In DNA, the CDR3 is TGTGCCAGCAGCTCTCTAGAGACAGGGCTTCTCGGAAACACCATATATTTT. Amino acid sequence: CASSSLETGLLGNTIYF.

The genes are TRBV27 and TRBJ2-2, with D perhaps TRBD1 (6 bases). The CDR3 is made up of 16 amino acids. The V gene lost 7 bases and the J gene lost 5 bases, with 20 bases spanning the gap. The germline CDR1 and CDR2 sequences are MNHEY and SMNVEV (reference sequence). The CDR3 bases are TGTGCCAGCAATGGTCAGGGGATGGGACAAACCGGGGAGCTGTTTTTT. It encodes CASNGQGMGQTGELFF.

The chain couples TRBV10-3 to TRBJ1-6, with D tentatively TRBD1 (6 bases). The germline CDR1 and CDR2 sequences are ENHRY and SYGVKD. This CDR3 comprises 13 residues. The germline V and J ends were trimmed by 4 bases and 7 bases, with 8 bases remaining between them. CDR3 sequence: CAISARGNSPLHF. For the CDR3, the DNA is TGTGCCATCAGTGCCAGGGGAAATTCACCCCTCCACTTT.

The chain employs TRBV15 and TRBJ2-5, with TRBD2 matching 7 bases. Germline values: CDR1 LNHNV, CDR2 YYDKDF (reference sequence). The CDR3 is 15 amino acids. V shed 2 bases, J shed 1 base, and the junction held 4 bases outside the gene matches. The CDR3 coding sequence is TGTGCCACCAGCAGACGCGGGAGCCCCCAAGAGACCCAGTACTTC. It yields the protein CATSRRGSPQETQYF. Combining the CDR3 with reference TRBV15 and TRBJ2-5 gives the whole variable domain DAMVIQNPRYQVTQFGKPVTLSCSQTLNHNVMYWYQQKSSQAPKLLFHYYDKDFNNEADTPDNFQSRRPNTSFCFLDIRSPGLGDTAMYLCATSRRGSPQETQYFGPGTRLLVL.

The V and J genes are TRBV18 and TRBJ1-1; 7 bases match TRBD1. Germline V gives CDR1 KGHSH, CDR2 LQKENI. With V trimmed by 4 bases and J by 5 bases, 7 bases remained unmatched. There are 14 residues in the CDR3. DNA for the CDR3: TGTGCCAGCTCACTAAGACAGGGAGGGACTGAAGCTTTCTTT. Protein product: CASSLRQGGTEAFF.

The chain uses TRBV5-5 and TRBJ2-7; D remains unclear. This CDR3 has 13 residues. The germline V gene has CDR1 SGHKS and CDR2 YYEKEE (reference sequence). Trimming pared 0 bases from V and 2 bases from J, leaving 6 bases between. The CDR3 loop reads CASSLVNPYEQYF. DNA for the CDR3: TGTGCCAGCAGCTTGGTCAATCCCTACGAGCAGTACTTC. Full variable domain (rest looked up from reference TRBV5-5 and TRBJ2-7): DAGVTQSPTHLIKTRGQQVTLRCSPISGHKSVSWYQQVLGQGPQFIFQYYEKEERGRGNFPDRFSARQFPNYSSELNVNALLLGDSALYLCASSLVNPYEQYFGPGTRLTVT.

The chain's CDR3 is CASSGFEVYNEQFF. The CDR3 nucleotides read TGTGCCAGCAGTGGGTTTGAGGTCTACAATGAGCAGTTCTTC. The chain uses TRBV6-1 and TRBJ2-1; D call uncertain. CDR1 is MNHNS, CDR2 SASEGT, per germline. The CDR3 length is 14 residues. V shed 4 bases and J shed 3 bases, with 10 bases lying between them.

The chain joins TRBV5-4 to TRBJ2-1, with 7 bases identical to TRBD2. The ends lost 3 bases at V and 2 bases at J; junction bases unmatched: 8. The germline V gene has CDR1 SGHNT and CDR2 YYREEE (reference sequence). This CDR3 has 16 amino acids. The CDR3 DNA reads TGTGCCAGCAGCTCAAAGCGGGAAAGACCCTACAATGAGCAGTTCTTC. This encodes CASSSKRERPYNEQFF.

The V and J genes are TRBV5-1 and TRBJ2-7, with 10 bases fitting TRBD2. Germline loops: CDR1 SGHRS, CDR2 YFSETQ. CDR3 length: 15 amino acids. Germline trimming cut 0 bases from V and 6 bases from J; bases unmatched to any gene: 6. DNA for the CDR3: TGCGCCAGCAGCTTGGAGGCTAGCGGGAGAAGCGAGCAGTACTTC. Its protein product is CASSLEASGRSEQYF.

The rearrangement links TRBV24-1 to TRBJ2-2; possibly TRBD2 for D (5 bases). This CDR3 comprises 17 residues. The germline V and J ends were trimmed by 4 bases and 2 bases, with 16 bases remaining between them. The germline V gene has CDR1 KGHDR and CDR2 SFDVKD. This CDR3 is CATSEAPGIGNTGELFF. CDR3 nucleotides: TGTGCCACCAGTGAGGCCCCGGGGATCGGAAACACCGGGGAGCTGTTTTTT.

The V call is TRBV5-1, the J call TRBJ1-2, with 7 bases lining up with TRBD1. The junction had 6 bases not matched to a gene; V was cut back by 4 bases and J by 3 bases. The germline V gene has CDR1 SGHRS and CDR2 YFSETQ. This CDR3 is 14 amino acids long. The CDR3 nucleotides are TGCGCCAGCAGCACCGGACAGGTCGACTATGGCTACACCTTC. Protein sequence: CASSTGQVDYGYTF.

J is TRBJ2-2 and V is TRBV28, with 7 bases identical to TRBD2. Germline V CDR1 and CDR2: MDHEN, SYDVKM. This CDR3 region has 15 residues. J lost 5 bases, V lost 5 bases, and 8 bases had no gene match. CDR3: CASSIGTIITGELFF. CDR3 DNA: TGTGCCAGCAGTATAGGGACTATTATAACCGGGGAGCTGTTTTTT.

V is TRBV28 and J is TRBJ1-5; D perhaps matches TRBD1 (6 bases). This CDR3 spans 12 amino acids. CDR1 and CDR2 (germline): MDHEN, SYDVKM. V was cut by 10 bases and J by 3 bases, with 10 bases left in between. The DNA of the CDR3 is TGTGCCATCAGGACAGCCAATCAGCCCCAGCATTTT. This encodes CAIRTANQPQHF.

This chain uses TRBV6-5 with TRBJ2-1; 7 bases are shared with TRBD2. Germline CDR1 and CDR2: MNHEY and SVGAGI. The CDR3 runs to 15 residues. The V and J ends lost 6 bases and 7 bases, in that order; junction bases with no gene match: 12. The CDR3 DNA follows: TGTGCCAGCAGGCAAGAGGGACTACCCTGGAATGAGCAGTTCTTC. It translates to CASRQEGLPWNEQFF.

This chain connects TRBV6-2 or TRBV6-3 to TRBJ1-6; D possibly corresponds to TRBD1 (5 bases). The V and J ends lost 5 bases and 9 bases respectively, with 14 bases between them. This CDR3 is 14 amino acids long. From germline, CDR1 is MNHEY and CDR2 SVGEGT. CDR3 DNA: TGTGCCAGCAGTCCGCAGGGAGTAATTTCACCCCTCCACTTT. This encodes CASSPQGVISPLHF.

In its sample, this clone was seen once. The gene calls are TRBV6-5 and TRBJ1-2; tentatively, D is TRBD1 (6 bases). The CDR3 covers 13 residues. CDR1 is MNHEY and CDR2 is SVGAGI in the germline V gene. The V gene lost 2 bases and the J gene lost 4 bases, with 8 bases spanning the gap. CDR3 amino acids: CASSYGGLYGYTF. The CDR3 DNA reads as TGTGCCAGCAGTTACGGGGGCCTCTATGGCTACACCTTC.

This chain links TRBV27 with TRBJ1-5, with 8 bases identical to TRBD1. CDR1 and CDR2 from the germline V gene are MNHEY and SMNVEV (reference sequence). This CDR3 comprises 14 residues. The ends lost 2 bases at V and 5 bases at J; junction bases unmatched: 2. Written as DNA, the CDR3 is TGTGCCAGCAGTTTAAACAGGGGGGATCAGCCCCAGCATTTT. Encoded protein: CASSLNRGDQPQHF.

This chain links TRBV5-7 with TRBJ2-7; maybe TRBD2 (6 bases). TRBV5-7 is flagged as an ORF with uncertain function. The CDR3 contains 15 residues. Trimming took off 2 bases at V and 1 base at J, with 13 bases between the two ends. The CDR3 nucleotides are TGTGCCAGCAGCTTTAGTCGGGACTGGTCCTACGAGCAGTACTTC. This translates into CASSFSRDWSYEQYF.

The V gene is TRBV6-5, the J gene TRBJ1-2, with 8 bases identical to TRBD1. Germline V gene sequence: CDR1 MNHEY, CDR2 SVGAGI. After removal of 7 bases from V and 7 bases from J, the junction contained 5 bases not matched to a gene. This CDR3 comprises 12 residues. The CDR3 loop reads CASTSQGVGYTF. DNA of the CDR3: TGTGCCAGCACCTCACAGGGGGTTGGCTACACCTTC.

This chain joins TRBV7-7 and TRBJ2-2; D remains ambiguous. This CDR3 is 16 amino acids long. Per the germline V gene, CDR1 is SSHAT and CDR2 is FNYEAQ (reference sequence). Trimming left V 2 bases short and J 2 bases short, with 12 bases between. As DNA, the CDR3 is TGTGCCAGCAGCTTACTAAGCGTCGGTAACACCGGGGAGCTGTTTTTT. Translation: CASSLLSVGNTGELFF.